What follows are 30 T cell receptor beta chains derived from one specimen sequenced in a study of blood T cell repertoires in COVID-19 (dated by TCRdb to 2018 to 2020). The receptor library was made with the immunoSEQ multiplex PCR assay. TCRdb carries this immuneACCESS record with in-frame sequences only. Its versions omit some clonotypes, under half of them owing to an unresolved V gene in the studies checked, with the rest unexplained. The sample contains approximately 74,000 clones, about nine tenths of them found a single time. The ten largest clones capture 1.9% of the sample. The sample comprised peripheral blood. Source of these receptors: a woman aged 55-69 years with acute or convalescent COVID-19.

The gene calls are TRBV28 and TRBJ1-2; D uncertain. CDR3 length: 14 amino acids. Germline CDR1 MDHEN, CDR2 SYDVKM. V was shortened by 5 bases and J by 7 bases, with 17 bases between the two germline ends. CDR3 residues: CASSAAGIEGGYTF. CDR3 sequence (DNA): TGTGCCAGCAGTGCCGCGGGCATCGAGGGTGGCTACACCTTC.

This chain joins TRBV5-1 and TRBJ2-7; 7 bases fit TRBD2. CDR1 is SGHRS and CDR2 is YFSETQ in the germline V gene. The V gene end was trimmed by 3 bases and the J gene end by 1 base; junction bases not matched to a gene: 4. This CDR3 has 14 residues. DNA for the CDR3: TGCGCCAGCAGCTCGACCGGGAGGTCCTACGAGCAGTACTTC. Protein: CASSSTGRSYEQYF.

The chain links TRBV18 to TRBJ2-7; 14 bases align to TRBD2. The V gene's germline CDR1 is KGHSH and CDR2 LQKENI. The ends lost 5 bases at V and 2 bases at J; junction bases unmatched: 5. The CDR3 extends over 16 amino acids. CDR3: CASSEGLAGVTYEQYF. CDR3 sequence (DNA): TGTGCCAGCTCAGAGGGACTAGCGGGAGTCACCTACGAGCAGTACTTC.

The chain combines TRBV6-5 with TRBJ1-4, with a possible D match to TRBD1 (5 bases). Germline CDR1 and CDR2: MNHEY and SVGAGI. This CDR3 region has 13 residues. The ends were cut back, 7 bases at V and 8 bases at J, with 14 bases in the middle. The CDR3 sequence is CASMQAGREKLFF. In DNA, the CDR3 is TGTGCCAGCATGCAGGCAGGGAGGGAAAAACTGTTTTTT.

The V and J genes are TRBV19 and TRBJ1-5; D is uncertain. The CDR3 loop spans 13 amino acids. V lost 4 bases to trimming and J lost 5 bases, with 9 bases between them. Germline V gene sequence: CDR1 LNHDA, CDR2 SQIVND (reference sequence). The CDR3 spells CASSNRGDQPQHF. The CDR3 DNA reads as TGTGCCAGTAGTAATCGGGGTGATCAGCCCCAGCATTTT.

The chain employs TRBV5-1 and TRBJ2-7; 10 bases are a match to TRBD2. The CDR3 length is 15 residues. With V trimmed by 2 bases and J by 6 bases, 8 bases remained unmatched. Germline V lookup: CDR1 SGHRS, CDR2 YFSETQ. The CDR3 reads CASSFLLAGEGEQYF. In nucleotides, the CDR3 is TGCGCCAGCAGCTTCTTGCTAGCGGGAGAGGGCGAGCAGTACTTC.

This clone has just a few counts. The chain recombines TRBV27 with TRBJ1-5; the match to TRBD1 covers 7 bases. The CDR3 extends over 19 amino acids. Germline V gene lookup returns CDR1 MNHEY and CDR2 SMNVEV (reference sequence). The trim removed 5 bases at V and 1 base at J, leaving 17 bases unmatched. The CDR3 spells CASSLHRQGIGVSNQPQHF. DNA for the CDR3: TGTGCCAGCAGTCTCCACCGACAGGGTATCGGAGTAAGCAATCAGCCCCAGCATTTT.

V usage is TRBV6-2 or TRBV6-3 and J usage is TRBJ2-5, with a weak D call TRBD1 (5 bases). V lost 2 bases to trimming and J lost 1 base, with 5 bases between them. The germline V gene has CDR1 MNHEY and CDR2 SVGEGT. The CDR3 covers 13 residues. The CDR3, as DNA: TGTGCCAGCAGTTACGACAGCCAAGAGACCCAGTACTTC. It codes for CASSYDSQETQYF.

The V call is TRBV7-2, the J call TRBJ2-5; TRBD2 agrees at 11 bases. V shed 5 bases, J shed 0 bases, and the junction held 5 bases outside the gene matches. Germline lookup yields CDR1 SGHTA and CDR2 FQGNSA. This CDR3 contains 16 residues. The CDR3: CASSPGTSGNQETQYF. In DNA form, the CDR3 reads TGTGCCAGCAGCCCCGGGACTAGCGGAAACCAAGAGACCCAGTACTTC.

This rearrangement joins TRBV7-6 to TRBJ2-1, with TRBD2 identical over 8 bases. Germline V gene data show CDR1 as SGHVS and CDR2 as FNYEAQ. The CDR3 is 16 amino acids. The V segment lost 5 bases and the J segment 8 bases; nucleotides outside the gene matches: 14. The CDR3 sequence: CASSSPSSGHLDEQFF. The CDR3 DNA is TGTGCCAGCAGCAGTCCCTCTAGCGGGCATTTGGATGAGCAGTTCTTC.

Written as DNA, the CDR3 is TGCAGCGTTGGTTTTGCGGCCAACACTGAAGCTTTCTTT. Translated: CSVGFAANTEAFF. This chain links TRBV29-1 with TRBJ1-1, with D hard to call. Germline CDR1 reads SQVTM; CDR2 reads ANQGSEA. This CDR3 spans 13 amino acids. V was shortened by 4 bases and J by 2 bases, with 11 bases between the two germline ends. Filled out from reference TRBV29-1 and TRBJ1-1, the complete variable domain reads SAVISQKPSRDICQRGTSLTIQCQVDSQVTMMFWYRQQPGQSLTLIATANQGSEATYESGFVIDKFPISRPNLTFSTLTVSNMSPEDSSIYLCSVGFAANTEAFFGQGTRLTVV.

This clone was detected once. V usage is TRBV10-3 and J usage is TRBJ1-5, with D perhaps matching TRBD1 (6 bases). Germline CDR1 and CDR2: ENHRY and SYGVKD. The CDR3 is 15 residues long. Trimming removed 3 bases at V and 0 bases at J, with 9 bases between. The CDR3 protein is CAISEGQYSNQPQHF. As DNA, the CDR3 is TGTGCCATCAGTGAAGGACAGTATAGCAATCAGCCCCAGCATTTT.

The V call is TRBV2, the J call TRBJ2-5, with D possibly being TRBD1 (5 bases). This CDR3 is built from 14 residues. The V end was cut by 4 bases, the J end by 1 base, with 10 bases between. The germline CDR1 and CDR2 sequences are SNHLY and FYNNEI. This chain's CDR3 is CASSVWGSQETQYF. CDR3 coding DNA: TGTGCCAGCAGTGTTTGGGGCAGCCAAGAGACCCAGTACTTC.

The chain joins TRBV3-1 (or the pseudogene TRBV3-2) to TRBJ1-6, with a possible D match to TRBD1 (6 bases). The germline V gene has CDR1 LGHDT and CDR2 YNNKEL (reference sequence). Deletions cut 4 bases from V and 3 bases from J, with 10 bases between. The CDR3 is 15 amino acids. CDR3 in amino acids: CASSPGHGYNSPLHF. The CDR3 DNA reads as TGTGCCAGCAGCCCGGGACACGGCTATAATTCACCCCTCCACTTT.

The J gene is TRBJ1-1, the V gene TRBV6-5, with 8 bases aligning to TRBD1. The length of the CDR3 is 14 residues. Germline V CDR1 and CDR2: MNHEY, SVGAGI. V lost 5 bases to trimming and J lost 0 bases; unmatched junction nucleotides: 2. The CDR3 protein is CASSRDRMNTEAFF. For the CDR3, the DNA is TGTGCCAGCAGTAGGGACAGGATGAACACTGAAGCTTTCTTT.

The rearrangement links TRBV2 to TRBJ2-5, with 8 bases aligning to TRBD1. This CDR3 is 14 amino acids long. Germline CDR1 reads SNHLY; CDR2 reads FYNNEI. V lost 5 bases, J lost 4 bases, and 6 bases stayed unmatched. The CDR3 here is CASSKQGARETQYF. In DNA form, the CDR3 reads TGTGCCAGCAGTAAGCAGGGGGCTCGAGAGACCCAGTACTTC.

The chain recombines TRBV6-5 with TRBJ2-2; D remains unclear. This CDR3 has 14 residues. Germline V gives CDR1 MNHEY, CDR2 SVGAGI. Between the trimmed V and J ends, which lost 5 bases and 7 bases, there was a span of 14 bases. In DNA form, the CDR3 reads TGTGCCAGCAGTACTTATGAGATATTCGGGGAGCTGTTTTTT. Its protein is CASSTYEIFGELFF.

V usage is TRBV28 and J usage is TRBJ1-6; 10 bases map to TRBD1. With 4 bases clipped from V and 6 bases from J, the junction kept 9 bases outside the gene matches. Germline assignment: CDR1 MDHEN and CDR2 SYDVKM. The CDR3 loop spans 17 amino acids. CDR3 region: CASSSRRGTGVNSPLHF. CDR3 in DNA: TGTGCCAGCAGTTCCCGCCGCGGGACAGGGGTTAATTCACCCCTCCACTTT.

V gene TRBV24-1 combines with J gene TRBJ2-7; D possibly corresponds to TRBD1 (6 bases). The V end lost 12 bases, the J end lost 2 bases, and 16 bases lay between the germline ends. Germline CDR1 is KGHDR and CDR2 is SFDVKD. There are 13 residues in the CDR3. CDR3 sequence (DNA): TGTGCCGTCGGACAGCCTAATACCTACGAGCAGTACTTC. The encoded protein is CAVGQPNTYEQYF.

This clone was counted a few times. V is TRBV20-1 and J is TRBJ1-5, with D unclear. The CDR3 covers 15 residues. Trimming pared 3 bases from V and 0 bases from J, leaving 12 bases between. Germline V gives CDR1 DFQATT, CDR2 SNEGSKA (reference sequence). Here the CDR3 reads CSASRGTDSNQPQHF. DNA for the CDR3: TGCAGTGCTAGTCGGGGTACCGATAGCAATCAGCCCCAGCATTTT.

This chain connects TRBV7-2 to TRBJ2-1, with 11 positions matching TRBD2. This CDR3 region has 13 residues. In germline, CDR1 is SGHTA, CDR2 FQGNSA. The V and J ends lost 4 bases and 12 bases, in that order; junction bases with no gene match: 5. CDR3 sequence (DNA): TGTGCCAGCAGCTCACGTCTAGCGGGGGGGCAGTTCTTC. This encodes CASSSRLAGGQFF.

The rearrangement uses TRBV11-2 and TRBJ2-7; D is ambiguous. The length of the CDR3 is 16 residues. Germline values: CDR1 SGHAT, CDR2 FQNNGV. V was clipped by 1 base and J by 0 bases, with 13 bases between them. The CDR3 spells CASSLGDTIPSYEQYF. The CDR3 DNA sequence: TGTGCCAGCAGCTTAGGCGATACTATACCCTCCTACGAGCAGTACTTC.

This chain connects TRBV24-1 to TRBJ2-3; D uncertain. The CDR3 consists of 13 residues. Per the germline V gene, CDR1 is KGHDR and CDR2 is SFDVKD. V was cut by 9 bases and J by 1 base, with 10 bases left in between. The CDR3 nucleotides read TGTGCCACCGCATTAGAAGGCACAGATACGCAGTATTTT. Protein sequence: CATALEGTDTQYF.

Only one count was recorded for this clone. The gene calls are TRBV18 and TRBJ2-5, with unresolved D. Trimming took off 1 base at V and 3 bases at J, with 6 bases between the two ends. Germline CDR1 is KGHSH and CDR2 is LQKENI. The CDR3 spans 13 residues. CDR3 nucleotide sequence: TGTGCCAGCTCACCACGTGAGGAAGAGACCCAGTACTTC. Translation gives CASSPREEETQYF.

The genes are TRBV28 and TRBJ1-5; D unclear. V was clipped by 5 bases and J by 0 bases, with 5 bases between them. CDR1 and CDR2 from the germline V gene are MDHEN and SYDVKM. The CDR3 loop spans 13 amino acids. CDR3 amino acids: CASSRDSNQPQHF. In nucleotides, the CDR3 is TGTGCCAGCAGTCGGGATAGCAATCAGCCCCAGCATTTT.

This chain connects TRBV5-1 to TRBJ2-1, with D perhaps matching TRBD2 (5 bases). The CDR3 loop spans 15 amino acids. The V gene lost 0 bases and the J gene lost 2 bases, with 9 bases spanning the gap. Germline lookup yields CDR1 SGHRS and CDR2 YFSETQ. The CDR3: CASSLGGSTYNEQFF. CDR3 nucleotide sequence: TGCGCCAGCAGCTTGGGTGGGAGTACCTACAATGAGCAGTTCTTC.

The table lists this clone with a count of one. The chain recombines TRBV19 with TRBJ1-5; D is unclear. Germline-derived CDR1 and CDR2 are LNHDA and SQIVND (reference sequence). The V end was cut by 5 bases, the J end by 5 bases, with 10 bases between. This CDR3 has 13 residues. The CDR3 bases are TGTGCCAGTAGTCCCGTGGGAGATCAGCCCCAGCATTTT. It specifies CASSPVGDQPQHF.

The chain couples TRBV5-1 to TRBJ2-1, with a weak D call TRBD1 (5 bases). V was shortened by 5 bases and J by 9 bases, with 15 bases between the two germline ends. Germline V gene lookup returns CDR1 SGHRS and CDR2 YFSETQ. The CDR3 consists of 13 residues. The CDR3 bases are TGCGCCAGCAGTCCAGGGATGGGCGCTGAGCAGTTCTTC. It codes for CASSPGMGAEQFF.

The chain joins TRBV5-6 to TRBJ1-6, with 9 bases identical to TRBD1. The CDR3 runs 16 residues. CDR1 SGHDT and CDR2 YYEEEE come from the germline V gene. V gave up 0 bases and J gave up 7 bases; unmatched junction bases: 5. The CDR3 bases are TGTGCCAGCAGCTTGGCGTGGGACAGGGTAAATTCACCCCTCCACTTT. The encoded protein is CASSLAWDRVNSPLHF.

The gene calls are TRBV29-1 and TRBJ1-2; TRBD1 matches at 11 bases. CDR3 size: 12 residues. Germline loops: CDR1 SQVTM, CDR2 ANQGSEA. The ends lost 7 bases at V and 3 bases at J; junction bases unmatched: 1. CDR3 bases: TGCAGCGGGGACAGGGGGGACTATGGCTACACCTTC. As protein: CSGDRGDYGYTF.